A single sample gave rise to the 26 T cell receptor beta chains below, sequenced in a study of shared clonotypes between healthy human individuals. Produced via immunoSEQ multiplex PCR; TCRdb's table is partial and in-frame only. Counted here are 640,000 or so clones, about three quarters occurring once; the ten biggest clones make up around 2%. The sample taken for sequencing was memory CD4+ T cells sorted from blood. Subset defined: CD45RA-negative fraction. The receptors stem from a woman under 40 in good health.

Ten or more counts support this clone. V usage is TRBV15 and J usage is TRBJ2-3; D not resolved. The CDR3 contains 13 residues. V gave up 6 bases and J gave up 1 base, with 8 bases separating them. In germline, CDR1 is LNHNV, CDR2 YYDKDF (reference sequence). CDR3 DNA sequence: TGTGCCACCAGTGCGGTCGGCACAGATACGCAGTATTTT. Translating it yields CATSAVGTDTQYF.

The V gene is TRBV18, the J gene TRBJ2-3, with D perhaps TRBD2 (5 bases). The V end was cut by 0 bases, the J end by 2 bases, with 9 bases between. The CDR3 runs 15 residues. Germline assignment: CDR1 KGHSH and CDR2 LQKENI. The CDR3 bases are TGTGCCAGCTCACCACCGAGCGGTCCCACAGATACGCAGTATTTT. It encodes CASSPPSGPTDTQYF.

The J gene is TRBJ1-5, the V gene TRBV28; 12 bases are shared with TRBD1. Germline CDR1 and CDR2: MDHEN and SYDVKM. With 5 bases clipped from V and 6 bases from J, the junction kept 14 bases outside the gene matches. The CDR3 loop spans 18 amino acids. CDR3 protein: CASSGTGGSGRATQPQHF. The CDR3 region has the DNA TGTGCCAGCAGTGGGACAGGGGGCTCAGGCCGAGCTACTCAGCCCCAGCATTTT.

A few counts support this clone. The chain carries TRBV11-2 and TRBJ1-1, with a weak D call TRBD1 (6 bases). The CDR3 contains 14 residues. V dropped 5 bases and J dropped 6 bases, with 16 bases sitting between them. Germline V gene lookup returns CDR1 SGHAT and CDR2 FQNNGV. In DNA, the CDR3 is TGTGCCAGCAGCATGTTCCTGGGGGGCGCTGAAGCTTTCTTT. This gives the protein CASSMFLGGAEAFF.

This clone has just a few counts. This chain connects TRBV11-1 to TRBJ2-7; 7 bases are a match to TRBD2. The CDR3 totals 14 residues. Per germline, CDR1 SGHAT and CDR2 FQDESV (reference sequence). V trimming: 5 bases; J trimming: 0 bases; junction bases outside the gene matches: 4. The CDR3 DNA reads as TGTGCCAGCAGCAACCAGCGGGACTCCTACGAGCAGTACTTC. It is translated as CASSNQRDSYEQYF. Using reference TRBV11-1 and TRBJ2-7 for the parts outside the CDR3, the full variable domain is EAEVAQSPRYKITEKSQAVAFWCDPISGHATLYWYRQILGQGPELLVQFQDESVVDDSQLPKDRFSAERLKGVDSTLKIQPAELGDSAMYLCASSNQRDSYEQYFGPGTRLTVT.

Note on this clone: The same CDR3 arises from other DNA sequences in this sample as well. V usage is TRBV5-1 and J usage is TRBJ2-7, with a possible D match to TRBD1 (6 bases). The V and J ends lost 4 bases and 4 bases respectively, with 9 bases between them. The CDR3 spans 12 residues. Germline-derived CDR1 and CDR2 are SGHRS and YFSETQ. The DNA of the CDR3 is TGCGCCAGCAGCGAACAGGGATACGAGCAGTACTTC. This codes for CASSEQGYEQYF.

This clone was counted between two and nine times. The CDR3 protein is CASSDRGVAKNIQYF. The CDR3 DNA reads as TGTGCCAGCAGTGACAGGGGGGTAGCCAAAAACATTCAGTACTTC. The chain is built from TRBV28 and TRBJ2-4, with TRBD1 matching 9 bases. Per germline, CDR1 MDHEN and CDR2 SYDVKM. Germline trimming cut 5 bases from V and 0 bases from J; bases unmatched to any gene: 2. The CDR3 has 15 residues.

V gene TRBV12-1 combines with J gene TRBJ2-3; TRBD2 was called by the table and not checked on the DNA. TRBV12-1 is a pseudogene segment. The CDR3 covers 20 residues. The CDR3 DNA sequence: TGTGCCAGCCCAGCTTTTCTGGGACTAGCGGAGCTACCTAGCACAGATACGCAGTATTTT. Translating it yields CASPAFLGLAELPSTDTQYF.

The rearrangement uses TRBV10-1 and TRBJ2-5, with 8 bases fitting TRBD1. Trimming removed 2 bases from V and 1 base from J; junction bases left unmatched: 3. The CDR3 extends over 15 amino acids. Germline CDR1 WNHNN, CDR2 SYGVQD (reference sequence). CDR3 coding DNA: TGCGCCAGCAGTGAGATACAGGGGGGCCAAGAGACCCAGTACTTC. Protein product: CASSEIQGGQETQYF.

The chain combines TRBV28 with TRBJ2-3; weak D call: TRBD2 (6 bases). Germline V gives CDR1 MDHEN, CDR2 SYDVKM. Trimming left V 4 bases short and J 1 base short, with 18 bases between. This CDR3 contains 17 residues. The CDR3 loop is CASSSFPTRRGTDTQYF. The CDR3 region has the DNA TGTGCCAGCAGTTCTTTTCCGACAAGGAGGGGCACAGATACGCAGTATTTT. The variable domain in full, completed from reference TRBV28 and TRBJ2-3, reads DVKVTQSSRYLVKRTGEKVFLECVQDMDHENMFWYRQDPGLGLRLIYFSYDVKMKEKGDIPEGYSVSREKKERFSLILESASTNQTSMYLCASSSFPTRRGTDTQYFGPGTRLTVL.

V usage is TRBV5-1 and J usage is TRBJ1-1; D uncertain. The V and J ends lost 0 bases and 5 bases respectively, with 14 bases between them. CDR3 length: 15 residues. The germline gives CDR1 SGHRS, CDR2 YFSETQ. The CDR3 DNA sequence: TGCGCCAGCAGCTTGGTTCTGCAAGGGAAGACTGAAGCTTTCTTT. Translating it yields CASSLVLQGKTEAFF.

This sequence joins TRBV5-1 and TRBJ1-1, with TRBD1 as a possible D gene (5 bases). Trimming left V 4 bases short and J 8 bases short, with 15 bases between. CDR3 length: 13 amino acids. Per germline, CDR1 SGHRS and CDR2 YFSETQ. CDR3 DNA sequence: TGCGCCAGCAGCCCGGGCCCGGGGCGGGAAGCTTTCTTT. Its translation is CASSPGPGREAFF.

The chain recombines TRBV28 with TRBJ2-1, with TRBD2 matching over 10 bases. Per germline, CDR1 MDHEN and CDR2 SYDVKM. V lost 4 bases to trimming and J lost 3 bases; unmatched junction nucleotides: 6. The CDR3 has 16 residues. The CDR3 here is CASSSAGTSDYNEQFF. In nucleotides, the CDR3 is TGTGCCAGCAGTTCCGCTGGGACTAGCGACTACAATGAGCAGTTCTTC.

The chain is built from TRBV27 and TRBJ1-1; no clear D. The V and J ends lost 7 bases and 4 bases respectively, with 13 bases between them. CDR3 length: 13 residues. Germline CDR1 reads MNHEY; CDR2 reads SMNVEV (reference sequence). CDR3 DNA sequence: TGTGCCAGCAAACTAGGAGGATTCACTGAAGCTTTCTTT. As protein: CASKLGGFTEAFF.

Points on this clone: Lacking the conserved final phenylalanine or tryptophan, this CDR3 likely reflects a read error. Because the CDR3's place on the DNA is in doubt, the DNA is left out and the CDR3 is given as listed by TCRdb. The rearrangement joins TRBV12-5 to TRBJ1-3; the DNA was not compared with TRBD1, the D call given in the table. The CDR3 length equals 9 residues, ends included. In germline, CDR1 is LGHNT, CDR2 FRNRAP. The CDR3: CASGLGQVP.

The chain carries TRBV5-1 and TRBJ1-2, with D hard to call. The CDR3 extends over 13 amino acids. Trimming removed 4 bases from V and 2 bases from J, with 9 bases in between. Germline CDR1 is SGHRS and CDR2 is YFSETQ. The CDR3 coding sequence is TGCGCCAGCAGCGACGGTGGAAACTATGGCTACACCTTC. This sequence encodes CASSDGGNYGYTF.

As concerns this clone: The same CDR3 arises from other DNA sequences in this sample as well. The chain joins TRBV6-5 to TRBJ2-1; 7 nucleotides align to TRBD2. Losses at the gene ends were 2 bases for V and 3 bases for J; bases not matched to a gene: 1. This CDR3 region has 14 residues. Germline V lookup: CDR1 MNHEY, CDR2 SVGAGI. The DNA for the CDR3 is TGTGCCAGCAGTTACCGCGGGAGCTACAATGAGCAGTTCTTC. As protein: CASSYRGSYNEQFF.

This chain joins TRBV28 and TRBJ2-2; 9 nucleotides match TRBD2. This CDR3 region has 16 residues. The J segment lost 7 bases and the V segment lost 6 bases, leaving 12 bases of the junction unmatched. Germline V gene data show CDR1 as MDHEN and CDR2 as SYDVKM. The CDR3 loop reads CASRPAAGGLGGELFF. CDR3 nucleotide sequence: TGTGCCAGCAGGCCCGCGGCGGGAGGGCTTGGCGGGGAGCTGTTTTTT.

The V and J genes are TRBV30 and TRBJ2-3, with D maybe TRBD2 (5 bases). This CDR3 spans 15 amino acids. Trimming left V 0 bases short and J 2 bases short, with 12 bases between. In germline, CDR1 is GTSNPN, CDR2 SVGIG (reference sequence). Written as DNA, the CDR3 is TGTGCCTGGAGTGTAAGAGGGTCTTACACAGATACGCAGTATTTT. Encoded protein: CAWSVRGSYTDTQYF.

The rearrangement uses TRBV4-2 and TRBJ2-3; 9 bases agree with TRBD2. With 0 bases clipped from V and 5 bases from J, the junction kept 15 bases outside the gene matches. Germline V lookup: CDR1 LGHNA, CDR2 YNFKEQ. The length of the CDR3 is 19 residues. This chain's CDR3 is CASSQDRVVAGVRGDTQYF. The CDR3 nucleotides are TGTGCCAGCAGCCAAGATCGGGTGGTAGCGGGAGTTCGGGGAGATACGCAGTATTTT.

The V call is TRBV10-2, the J call TRBJ2-5, with TRBD1 matching 7 bases. CDR1 WSHSY and CDR2 SAAADI come from the germline V gene. This CDR3 is built from 13 residues. After removal of 9 bases from V and 1 base from J, the junction contained 5 bases not matched to a gene. This chain's CDR3 is CASSGQLQETQYF. For the CDR3, the DNA is TGCGCCAGTTCGGGACAGCTCCAAGAGACCCAGTACTTC.

The CDR3 bases are TGCGCCAGCAGCCAAGAGTCCGACGGGAGTATCGCCTACGAGCAGTACTTC. Translating it yields CASSQESDGSIAYEQYF. The rearrangement uses TRBV4-1 and TRBJ2-7, with D perhaps matching TRBD2 (6 bases). Germline CDR1 reads MGHRA; CDR2 reads YSYEKL. The CDR3 contains 17 residues. Trimming took 0 bases from V and 2 from J, leaving 17 bases between them.

Remarks on this clone: A read error may be the cause here, since a much bigger clone is one base away. The sample has other DNA sequences that encode this CDR3 too. The J gene is TRBJ1-3, the V gene TRBV4-1; D unclear. The germline V gene has CDR1 MGHRA and CDR2 YSYEKL. V was trimmed by 3 bases and J by 0 bases, leaving 6 bases between them. This CDR3 contains 14 residues. The CDR3 sequence is CASSQGHSGNTIYF. CDR3 nucleotides: TGCGCCAGCAGCCAGGGCCACTCTGGAAACACCATATATTTT.

The chain joins TRBV5-4 to TRBJ2-2; the D gene is possibly TRBD2 (5 bases). Deletions cut 5 bases from V and 3 bases from J, with 14 bases between. Germline V gives CDR1 SGHNT, CDR2 YYREEE (reference sequence). The CDR3 extends over 15 amino acids. The CDR3, as DNA: TGTGCCAGCAGGAGGGCGTTAACCGACACCGGGGAGCTGTTTTTT. Amino acid sequence: CASRRALTDTGELFF.

The chain is built from TRBV10-3 and TRBJ2-4; 11 bases align to TRBD2. Germline V gene lookup returns CDR1 ENHRY and CDR2 SYGVKD. V dropped 6 bases and J dropped 0; count of bases not matched to a gene: 4. There are 16 residues in the CDR3. The CDR3 DNA reads TGTGCCATCAGATTCCTAGCGGGAGGAGCCAAAAACATTCAGTACTTC. This sequence encodes CAIRFLAGGAKNIQYF.

This clone was recorded many times. The chain joins TRBV27 to TRBJ2-3; 9 nucleotides agree with TRBD2. This CDR3 region has 17 residues. Germline CDR1 MNHEY, CDR2 SMNVEV (reference sequence). V shed 5 bases, J shed 5 bases, and the junction held 14 bases outside the gene matches. The CDR3 DNA follows: TGTGCCAGCAGTAGGGGGGTGCGGGAGGGGTTCGGAGATACGCAGTATTTT. This codes for CASSRGVREGFGDTQYF.